This T cell receptor (beta chain) derives from a study of OX40 agonist ivuxolimab in advanced cancers. The study's findings and limits: Dosing at 0.1 to 3.0 mg/kg was accompanied by clonal expansion of CD4+ and CD8+ blood T cells by week 6. More expanded clones were seen, on average, in CD8+ T cells than in CD4+.

The CDR3 is 15 residues long. Trimming stripped 0 bases from V and 0 bases from J, with 9 bases between. Germline V gives CDR1 GTSNPN, CDR2 SVGIG (reference sequence). As regards this clone: What it binds is unknown.

Sequencing used immunoSEQ multiplex PCR; TCRdb keeps in-frame clones, though not all of them. Of over 45,000 clones listed, approximately 93% were seen once; the top ten hold around 19%. The clonotype originates from an adult with an advanced solid tumor such as melanoma, head and neck, liver or kidney cancer. The material was CD4+ or CD8+ T cells sorted from blood, obtained in a trial of the OX40 agonist ivuxolimab. V gene TRBV30 combines with J gene TRBJ1-3; weak D call: TRBD1 (6 bases). CDR3 loop: CAWSVTRGSGNTIYF. The CDR3 nucleotides are TGTGCCTGGAGTGTAACCAGGGGCTCTGGAAACACCATATATTTT.